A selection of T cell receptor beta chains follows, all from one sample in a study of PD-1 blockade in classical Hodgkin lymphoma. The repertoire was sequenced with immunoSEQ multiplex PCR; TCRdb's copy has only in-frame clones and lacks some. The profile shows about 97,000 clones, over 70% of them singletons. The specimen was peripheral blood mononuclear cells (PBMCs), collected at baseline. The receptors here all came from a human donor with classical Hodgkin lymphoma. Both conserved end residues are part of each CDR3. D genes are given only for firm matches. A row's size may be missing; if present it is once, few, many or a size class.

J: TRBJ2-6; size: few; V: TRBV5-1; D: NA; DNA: TGCGCCAGCAGCCCGACAGACTCTGGGGCCAACGTCCTGACTTTC; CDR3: CASSPTDSGANVLTF
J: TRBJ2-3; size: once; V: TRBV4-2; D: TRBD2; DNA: TGTGCCAGCAGCCCAGTAGCTAGCGGGACAGATACGCAGTATTTT; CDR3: CASSPVASGTDTQYF
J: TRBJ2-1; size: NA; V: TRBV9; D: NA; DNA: TGTGCCAGCAGCGCGGCCCCTAACAATGAGCAGTTCTTC; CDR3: CASSAAPNNEQFF
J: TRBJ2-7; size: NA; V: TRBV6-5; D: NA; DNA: TGTGCCAGCAGCTACTCGGCAGGGGGGGCATCCGAGCAGTACTTC; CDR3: CASSYSAGGASEQYF
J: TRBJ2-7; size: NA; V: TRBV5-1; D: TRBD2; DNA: TGCGCCAGCAGTACTAGCGGGATGGGCTACGAGCAGTACTTC; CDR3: CASSTSGMGYEQYF
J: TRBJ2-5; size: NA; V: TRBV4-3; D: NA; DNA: TGCGCCAGCAGCCCCCATTCGGGAAGGGGAGGAGAGACCCAGTACTTC; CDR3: CASSPHSGRGGETQYF
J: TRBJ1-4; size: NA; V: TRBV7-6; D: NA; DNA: TGTGCCAGCAGCCGGGGGGCAACTAATGAAAAACTGTTTTTT; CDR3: CASSRGATNEKLFF
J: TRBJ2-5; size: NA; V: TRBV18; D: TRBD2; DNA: TGTGCCAGCTCCCCGGGAGGCCAAGAGACCCAGTACTTC; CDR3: CASSPGGQETQYF
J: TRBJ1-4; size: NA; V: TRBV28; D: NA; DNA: TGTGCCAGCAGTTTTTCCAGGGCGAACGAAAAACTGTTTTTT; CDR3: CASSFSRANEKLFF
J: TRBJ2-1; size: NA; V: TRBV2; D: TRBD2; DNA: TGTGCCAGCAGTGAATCTAGCGGGGCCTACAATGAGCAGTTCTTC; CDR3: CASSESSGAYNEQFF
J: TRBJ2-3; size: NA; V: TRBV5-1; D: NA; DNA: TGCGCCAGCAGCTTGTGGACAGATACGCAGTATTTT; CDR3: CASSLWTDTQYF
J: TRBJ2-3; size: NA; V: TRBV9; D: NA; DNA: TGTGCCAGCAGCGTACCTGGGCTCGGAGATACGCAGTATTTT; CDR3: CASSVPGLGDTQYF
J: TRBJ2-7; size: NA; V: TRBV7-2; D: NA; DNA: TGTGCCAGCAGCTTATCACTAGCACTCCCCCACTACGAGCAGTACTTC; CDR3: CASSLSLALPHYEQYF
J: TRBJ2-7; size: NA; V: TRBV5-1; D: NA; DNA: TGCGCCAGCAGCTTGGTTGTGGGAGGCTCCTACGAGCAGTACTTC; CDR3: CASSLVVGGSYEQYF
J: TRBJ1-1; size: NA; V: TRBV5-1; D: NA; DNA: TGCGCCAGCAGCTTGATGGGGGGCCAGAACACTGAAGCTTTCTTT; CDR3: CASSLMGGQNTEAFF
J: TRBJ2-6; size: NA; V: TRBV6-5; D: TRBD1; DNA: TGTGCCACCGGACAGGGTTACTCTGGGGCCAACGTCCTGACTTTC; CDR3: CATGQGYSGANVLTF
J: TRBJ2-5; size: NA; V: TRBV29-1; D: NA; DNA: TGCAGCGTTCTGGAACCGCAGGAGACCCAGTACTTC; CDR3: CSVLEPQETQYF
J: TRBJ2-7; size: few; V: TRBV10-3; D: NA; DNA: TGTGCCATCACCGGGACCGAAACCTCCTACGAGCAGTACTTC; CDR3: CAITGTETSYEQYF
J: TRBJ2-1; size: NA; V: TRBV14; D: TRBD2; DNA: TGTGCCAGCAGCCAAGGACTAGCGTGGTACAATGAGCAGTTCTTC; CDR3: CASSQGLAWYNEQFF
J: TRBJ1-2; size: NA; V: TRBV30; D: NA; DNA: TGTGCCTGGAGTGTACTTGCTGTTTCAACCCCTAAAAGTGGTTATGGCTACACCTTC; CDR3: CAWSVLAVSTPKSGYGYTF
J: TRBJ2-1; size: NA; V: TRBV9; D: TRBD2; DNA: TGTGCCAGCAGCCTAGGGGGTCTAGCGGGAGCCCTCAATGAGCAGTTCTTC; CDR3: CASSLGGLAGALNEQFF
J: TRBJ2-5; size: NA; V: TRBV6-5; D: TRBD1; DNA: TGTGCCAGCAGAAAACAGGGGGGAGCGGAGACCCAGTACTTC; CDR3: CASRKQGGAETQYF
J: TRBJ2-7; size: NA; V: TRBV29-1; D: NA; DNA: TGCAGCGCCTTAGGACTGTCCTACGAGCAGTACTTC; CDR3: CSALGLSYEQYF
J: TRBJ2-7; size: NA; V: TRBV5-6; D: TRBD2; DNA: TGTGCCAGCAGCTCGAGCGGGGGAGTCTACGAGCAGTACTTC; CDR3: CASSSSGGVYEQYF
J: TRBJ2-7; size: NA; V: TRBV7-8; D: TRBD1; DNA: TGTGCCAGCAGCGACCGACAGGGGTCCTACGAGCAGTACTTC; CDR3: CASSDRQGSYEQYF
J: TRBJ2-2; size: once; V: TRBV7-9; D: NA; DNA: TGTGCCAGCAGCTTCGCCAGACTAAACACCGGGGAGCTGTTTTTT; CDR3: CASSFARLNTGELFF
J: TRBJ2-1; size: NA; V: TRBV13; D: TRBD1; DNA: TGTGCCAGCAGCTTAGACAGGGGGCATCCTAATGAGCAGTTCTTC; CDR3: CASSLDRGHPNEQFF
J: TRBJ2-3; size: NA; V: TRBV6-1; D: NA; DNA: TGTGCCAGCAGTGAAAGGGCCCCCCCTACGCAGTATTTT; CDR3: CASSERAPPTQYF
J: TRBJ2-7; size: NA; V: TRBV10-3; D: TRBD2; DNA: TGTGCCATCAGCGAACTAGCGGGAGCGCTCTACGAGCAGTACTTC; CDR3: CAISELAGALYEQYF
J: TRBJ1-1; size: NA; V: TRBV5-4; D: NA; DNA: TGTGCCAGCAGCTTGGTAGGCGGGACCAACACTGAAGCTTTCTTT; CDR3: CASSLVGGTNTEAFF